Listed below are T cell receptor beta chains from one sample, sequenced in a study of identical twins. TCRdb reanalysed the 5' RACE reads using MiXCR and keeps one entry per CDR3 protein. The data contain approximately 220,000 distinct CDR3 sequences, 7% to 8.5% of them singletons. The sample was also reused in another study, on yellow fever vaccine responses in identical twins.

The sample taken for sequencing was CD8+ T cells sorted from blood. The receptors here all came from a woman between 18 and 29 years old in good health. Each CDR3 is given with its conserved first and last residue. The D gene is left open where the match is weak. Not all rows give a size; the values are once, few, many and, for expanded clones, a class.

TRBV12-3/TRBV12-4	TRBJ2-2	many	NA	TGTGCCAGCGGGGACGGGGAGCTGTTTTTT	CASGDGELFF
TRBV7-9	TRBJ2-7	few	NA	TGTGCCAGCGGCCTCGACGCGGGGTCCTACGAGCAGTACTTC	CASGLDAGSYEQYF
TRBV3-1	TRBJ2-1	NA	NA	TGTGCCAGCAGCGTATCCCAAACAGGGTACAATGAGCAGTTCTTC	CASSVSQTGYNEQFF
TRBV12-5	TRBJ2-2	NA	NA	TGTGCTAGTCTGCTTCAAAACACCGGGGAGCTGTTTTTT	CASLLQNTGELFF
TRBV12-5	TRBJ1-5	NA	NA	TGTGCTAGTGGTGGTCCGGGGCCGAATCAGCCCCAGCATTTT	CASGGPGPNQPQHF
TRBV6-1	TRBJ1-2	many	TRBD1	TGTGCCAGCAGTATGAAGACAGGGGGGGATGGCTACACCTTC	CASSMKTGGDGYTF
TRBV12-3/TRBV12-4	TRBJ1-1	many	NA	TGTGCCAGCAGTTTTTCGGGGGGGGTGAACACTGAAGCTTTCTTT	CASSFSGGVNTEAFF
TRBV7-6	TRBJ2-1	NA	NA	TGTGCCAGCAGCTTAGGGTTTGTCCGGGGAAGCTCCTACAATGAGCAGTTCTTC	CASSLGFVRGSSYNEQFF
TRBV7-2	TRBJ2-7	NA	NA	TGTGCCAGCAGCTTAGATTCGGGAGCCTTCTCCTACGAGCAGTACTTC	CASSLDSGAFSYEQYF
TRBV27	TRBJ1-5	many	TRBD1	TGTGCCAGCAGTTGGACAGGGGATCAGCCCCAGCATTTT	CASSWTGDQPQHF
TRBV7-6	TRBJ2-3	few	NA	TGTGCCAGCAGCTTAGGGATAGCGGTCCGCACAGATACGCAGTATTTT	CASSLGIAVRTDTQYF
TRBV12-3/TRBV12-4	TRBJ2-3	many	TRBD2	TGTGCCAGCAGTTTAGGCGGGGGGGCCCCAGATACGCAGTATTTT	CASSLGGGAPDTQYF
TRBV5-6	TRBJ1-1	few	NA	TGTGCCAGCAGCAGGGGAGGGTCGAACACTGAAGCTTTCTTT	CASSRGGSNTEAFF
TRBV7-9	TRBJ1-5	NA	NA	TGTGCCAGCAGCGCCCGGGACACAAATCAGCCCCAGCATTTT	CASSARDTNQPQHF
TRBV5-1	TRBJ2-7	NA	NA	TGCGCCAGCAGCTTGTCAGGGTACTACGAGCAGTACTTC	CASSLSGYYEQYF
TRBV4-1	TRBJ1-5	few	NA	TGCGCCAGCAGCCAAGTTTCGGTGGAGCAGCCCCAGCATTTT	CASSQVSVEQPQHF
TRBV6-1	TRBJ2-4	many	TRBD1	TGTGCCAGCAGTAAAGGACAGGAGTCCTACTTC	CASSKGQESYF
TRBV15	TRBJ2-3	many	NA	TGTGCCACCAGCGAATCCACAGATACGCAGTATTTT	CATSESTDTQYF
TRBV6-7	TRBJ2-6	few	TRBD1	TGTGCCAGCAGTTACAGGACAGGGTGGGCCAACGTCCTGACTTTC	CASSYRTGWANVLTF
TRBV4-1	TRBJ2-1	few	TRBD2	TGCGCCAGCAGCCTTAGCGGGAGTGTGGACTCCTACAATGAGCAGTTCTTC	CASSLSGSVDSYNEQFF
TRBV29-1	TRBJ2-1	NA	TRBD2	TGCAGCGTTGAGCCAGCGGGAGCTGGCAATGAGCAGTTCTTC	CSVEPAGAGNEQFF
TRBV7-9	TRBJ2-3	many	TRBD2	TGTGCCAGCAGCTTAGGAGGACTAGCGGGGGTCACAGATACGCAGTATTTT	CASSLGGLAGVTDTQYF
TRBV20-1	TRBJ1-5	many	TRBD1	TGCAGTGCTACCTACCAGGGGGACAGCAATCAGCCCCAGCATTTT	CSATYQGDSNQPQHF
TRBV12-2	TRBJ2-3	once	NA	TGTGCAAAGCCTCGGGGTTCTGGAGAGGGGACAGATACGCAGTATTTT	CAKPRGSGEGTDTQYF
TRBV5-4	TRBJ1-1	NA	NA	TGTGCCAGCAGCTTGGAACAGATGAACACTGAAGCTTTCTTT	CASSLEQMNTEAFF